These 7 T cell receptor beta chains were sequenced from one sample in a study of response to subunit inactivated influenza vaccine (dated by TCRdb to 2017 to 2018). Preparation of the library involved RT-PCR. Sequencing used an Illumina HiSeq 2500. TCRdb redid the processing of the public reads, applying fastp at Q25 and MiXCR, and retained in-frame beta chains. Merged by CDR3 protein, the rows form single entries marked with the most common genes and DNA. The sample contains roughly 500,000 distinct CDR3 sequences, less than 25% of them found a single time. The top ten clones comprise approximately 3% of the sample. These data are also associated with another study on T cells expressing NK-cell markers. From the second report: 5'RACE template switching, by which a universal primer site and unique molecular identifiers were added, was used to make TCR beta cDNA libraries.

The material sequenced was CD4+ T cells sorted from PBMCs, taken 12 days after vaccination. All receptors come from a man aged 50-60 years who received an inactivated influenza vaccine. Donor details come from another sample of the same person, matched by shared clones.

For the CDR3, the DNA is TGTGCCAGTAGTATCGCAGCCTCAGGGTCCCTTAAGAACACTGAAGCTTTCTTT. Encoded protein: CASSIAASGSLKNTEAFF. The chain combines TRBV19 with TRBJ1-1; possibly TRBD1 for D (5 bases). V was shortened by 3 bases and J by 1 base, with 21 bases between the two germline ends. The CDR3 contains 18 residues. The V gene's germline CDR1 is LNHDA and CDR2 SQIVND (reference sequence).

In its sample, this clonotype was seen a few times. The J gene is TRBJ1-6, the V gene TRBV24-1, with TRBD1 as a possible D gene (5 bases). The CDR3 is 16 residues long. Germline-derived CDR1 and CDR2 are KGHDR and SFDVKD. V gave up 4 bases and J gave up 8 bases, with 17 bases separating them. CDR3 sequence: CATSEEGRLSDSPLHF. The DNA for the CDR3 is TGTGCCACCAGTGAGGAGGGGCGCTTGTCTGATTCACCCCTCCACTTT.

This sequence joins TRBV19 and TRBJ1-5; possible D gene TRBD1, 6 bases. Trimming removed 9 bases from V and 3 bases from J, with 18 bases in between. Germline V gene data show CDR1 as LNHDA and CDR2 as SQIVND (reference sequence). CDR3 length: 15 residues. The CDR3 DNA sequence: TGTGCCAGCCGAGGAACAGGGAGCTTCAATCAGCCCCAGCATTTT. Translation gives CASRGTGSFNQPQHF.

This clonotype was detected ten times or more. This chain connects TRBV11-2 to TRBJ2-5; tentative D call: TRBD2 (5 bases). The CDR3 covers 14 residues. The germline CDR1 and CDR2 sequences are SGHAT and FQNNGV. V shed 6 bases and J shed 4 bases, with 15 bases lying between them. As DNA, the CDR3 is TGTGCCAGCAGTCCTCTGGGAGTAGGAGAGACCCAGTACTTC. It translates to CASSPLGVGETQYF.

This rearrangement joins TRBV7-2 to TRBJ2-5, with 13 nucleotides matching TRBD2. From germline, CDR1 is SGHTA and CDR2 FQGNSA. The CDR3 loop spans 16 amino acids. Trimming at V came to 1 base and at J to 5 bases, leaving 4 bases not matched to a gene. CDR3 sequence (DNA): TGTGCCAGCAGCTTAGTCGCGACTAGCGGGGGGGAGACCCAGTACTTC. This codes for CASSLVATSGGETQYF.

This chain joins TRBV18 and TRBJ2-1; TRBD2 matches 7 bases. V lost 2 bases to trimming and J lost 10 bases; unmatched junction nucleotides: 11. Germline CDR1 and CDR2: KGHSH and LQKENI. This CDR3 comprises 15 residues. The CDR3 spells CASSPGSGGRQEQFF. In DNA, the CDR3 is TGTGCCAGCTCACCAGGGTCGGGAGGCCGCCAAGAGCAGTTCTTC.

This clonotype was seen only a few times. The V call is TRBV5-1, the J call TRBJ1-4; 8 bases map to TRBD1. The CDR3 consists of 15 residues. V gave up 7 bases and J gave up 6 bases; unmatched junction bases: 11. CDR1 SGHRS and CDR2 YFSETQ come from the germline V gene. The CDR3 is CASGGGQGSHEKLFF. The CDR3 DNA follows: TGCGCCAGCGGGGGTGGACAGGGTTCTCATGAAAAACTGTTTTTT.